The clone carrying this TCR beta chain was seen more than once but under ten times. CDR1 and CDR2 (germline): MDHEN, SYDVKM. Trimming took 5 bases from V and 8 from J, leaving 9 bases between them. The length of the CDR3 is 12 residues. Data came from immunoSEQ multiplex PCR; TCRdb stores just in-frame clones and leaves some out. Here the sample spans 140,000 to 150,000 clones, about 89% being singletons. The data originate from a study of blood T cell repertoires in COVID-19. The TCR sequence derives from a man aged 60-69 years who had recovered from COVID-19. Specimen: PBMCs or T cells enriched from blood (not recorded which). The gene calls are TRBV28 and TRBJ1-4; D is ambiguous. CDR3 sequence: CASSLTFEKLFF. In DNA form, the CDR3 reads TGTGCCAGCAGTCTAACCTTCGAAAAACTGTTTTTT.